Listed below are T cell receptor beta chains from one sample, sequenced in a study of T cells in Graves' hyperthyroidism and ophthalmopathy. TCRdb passed the multiplex PCR reads through MiXCR, listing each CDR3 protein once. The sample yields a few hundred thousand distinct CDR3 sequences, roughly 46% seen once. The specimen was peripheral blood or thyroid tissue (not recorded which). These receptors originate from a woman in her late teens or twenties with Graves' hyperthyroidism. CDR3s include the opening cysteine and the closing phenylalanine or tryptophan. Each record gives: V gene, clone size, D gene, J gene, CDR3 DNA, CDR3 protein. A D gene is named only where the DNA matches it firmly. Rows give clone size only sometimes, using once, few, many, or a class for an expanded clone.

v_call: TRBV10-3; clone_size: NA; d_call: TRBD1; j_call: TRBJ1-2; cdr3_nt: TGTGCCACCGGGACAGGGGGTAACTATGGCTACACCTTC; cdr3_aa: CATGTGGNYGYTF
v_call: TRBV19; clone_size: many; d_call: NA; j_call: TRBJ1-5; cdr3_nt: TGTGCCAGTACTAGGGACGGCCGCAATCGGCCCCAGCATTTT; cdr3_aa: CASTRDGRNRPQHF
v_call: TRBV7-8; clone_size: many; d_call: NA; j_call: TRBJ1-2; cdr3_nt: TGTGCCAGCAGCTACTCCGGGACGGACTATGGCTACACCTTC; cdr3_aa: CASSYSGTDYGYTF
v_call: TRBV4-1; clone_size: many; d_call: NA; j_call: TRBJ2-7; cdr3_nt: TGCGCCAGCAGCCCCAGTGAGAGCTACGAGCAGTACTTC; cdr3_aa: CASSPSESYEQYF
v_call: TRBV20-1; clone_size: many; d_call: TRBD1; j_call: TRBJ1-5; cdr3_nt: TGCAGTGCTAGAGACCGACGTAGGAGGGACAGGTACAATCAGCCCCAGCATTTT; cdr3_aa: CSARDRRRRDRYNQPQHF
v_call: TRBV12-3/TRBV12-4; clone_size: NA; d_call: TRBD1; j_call: TRBJ1-5; cdr3_nt: TGTGCCAGCAGTCCACAGGGGCAGCCCCAGCATTTT; cdr3_aa: CASSPQGQPQHF
v_call: TRBV2; clone_size: many; d_call: TRBD2; j_call: TRBJ2-5; cdr3_nt: TGTGCCAGCAGTGAAGAGTTGGCTAGCGGGAGAGAGACCCAGTACTTC; cdr3_aa: CASSEELASGRETQYF
v_call: TRBV29-1; clone_size: NA; d_call: TRBD1; j_call: TRBJ2-7; cdr3_nt: TGCAGCGTGACTGGGACAGGCGCCGACGTTGCCTACGAGCAGTACTTC; cdr3_aa: CSVTGTGADVAYEQYF
v_call: TRBV29-1; clone_size: NA; d_call: TRBD2; j_call: TRBJ2-5; cdr3_nt: TGCAGCGCCGGCGGGGGAGAGACCCAGTACTTC; cdr3_aa: CSAGGGETQYF
v_call: TRBV4-3; clone_size: many; d_call: NA; j_call: TRBJ2-7; cdr3_nt: TGCGCCAGCAGCCAAGATACAGGGTTGGTGCAGTACTTC; cdr3_aa: CASSQDTGLVQYF
v_call: TRBV29-1; clone_size: once; d_call: NA; j_call: TRBJ2-7; cdr3_nt: TGCAGTTTCAGACCCATCACCTACGAGCAGTACTTC; cdr3_aa: CSFRPITYEQYF
v_call: TRBV12-3/TRBV12-4; clone_size: many; d_call: NA; j_call: TRBJ2-7; cdr3_nt: TGTGCCAGCAGTTCATACCGGATCTCTGGAGAGCAGTACTTC; cdr3_aa: CASSSYRISGEQYF
v_call: TRBV19; clone_size: NA; d_call: NA; j_call: TRBJ1-1; cdr3_nt: TGTGCCAGTAGTATTTGGGTGAACACTGAAGCTTTCTTT; cdr3_aa: CASSIWVNTEAFF
v_call: TRBV15; clone_size: NA; d_call: TRBD1; j_call: TRBJ1-2; cdr3_nt: TGTGCCACCAGCAGCTTGGAGGGACAGGGTAGCGGCTACACCTTC; cdr3_aa: CATSSLEGQGSGYTF
v_call: TRBV19; clone_size: NA; d_call: TRBD2; j_call: TRBJ2-1; cdr3_nt: TGTGCCAGTAGGGGACTAGCGGAGGGGTATGAGCAGTTCTTC; cdr3_aa: CASRGLAEGYEQFF
v_call: TRBV7-8; clone_size: many; d_call: TRBD2; j_call: TRBJ2-2; cdr3_nt: TGTGCCAGCAGCAGGACTAGCGGGAGTCACGGGGAGCTGTTTTTT; cdr3_aa: CASSRTSGSHGELFF
v_call: TRBV2; clone_size: NA; d_call: NA; j_call: TRBJ1-5; cdr3_nt: TGTGCCAGCAGTGAAGCGCGCGCGACTAGCGGAGCAGAGACCCAGCATTTT; cdr3_aa: CASSEARATSGAETQHF
v_call: TRBV7-3; clone_size: NA; d_call: NA; j_call: TRBJ2-7; cdr3_nt: TGTGCCAGCAGGTTCCAGTGGGACGAGCAGTACTTC; cdr3_aa: CASRFQWDEQYF
v_call: TRBV6-1; clone_size: many; d_call: NA; j_call: TRBJ1-4; cdr3_nt: TGTGCCACCGCGTGGCAGCGTGCAACTAATGAAAAACTGTTTTTT; cdr3_aa: CATAWQRATNEKLFF
v_call: TRBV29-1; clone_size: NA; d_call: NA; j_call: TRBJ2-6; cdr3_nt: TGCAGCGTGGGGGGTGGGGCTGCTGGGGCCAACGTCCTGACTTTC; cdr3_aa: CSVGGGAAGANVLTF
v_call: TRBV29-1; clone_size: NA; d_call: TRBD2; j_call: TRBJ2-1; cdr3_nt: TGCAGCGTCCACGGGACTAGCGGGAGGCGGGGAGTCTACAATGAGCAGTTCTTC; cdr3_aa: CSVHGTSGRRGVYNEQFF
v_call: TRBV12-5; clone_size: few; d_call: NA; j_call: TRBJ2-1; cdr3_nt: TGTGCTAGTGACGAGGGAGCGGCAAATGAGCAGTTCTTC; cdr3_aa: CASDEGAANEQFF
v_call: TRBV12-3/TRBV12-4; clone_size: many; d_call: NA; j_call: TRBJ1-2; cdr3_nt: TGTGCCAGCAGTTTTCTCCTGAATAACTATGGCTACACCTTC; cdr3_aa: CASSFLLNNYGYTF
v_call: TRBV29-1; clone_size: few; d_call: NA; j_call: TRBJ2-3; cdr3_nt: TGCAGCGTTGTTCCGCAGGGGCTCAGCACAGATACGCAGTATTTT; cdr3_aa: CSVVPQGLSTDTQYF
v_call: TRBV2; clone_size: many; d_call: NA; j_call: TRBJ2-6; cdr3_nt: TGTGCCAGCAACAGGGCTGGGGCCAACGTCCTGACTTTC; cdr3_aa: CASNRAGANVLTF
v_call: TRBV20-1; clone_size: NA; d_call: TRBD2; j_call: TRBJ2-2; cdr3_nt: TGCAGTGCTAGAGTGAGTCTAGCGGGCCCGGTTGGGGAGCTGTTTTTT; cdr3_aa: CSARVSLAGPVGELFF
v_call: TRBV30; clone_size: NA; d_call: NA; j_call: TRBJ1-5; cdr3_nt: TGTGCCTGGAGCGACAGCTATAGCAATCAGCCCCAGCATTTT; cdr3_aa: CAWSDSYSNQPQHF
v_call: TRBV19; clone_size: many; d_call: TRBD2; j_call: TRBJ2-3; cdr3_nt: TGTGCCAGTAGCCTAATAGCGGGAGGGAACACAGATACGCAGTATTTT; cdr3_aa: CASSLIAGGNTDTQYF
v_call: TRBV5-1; clone_size: few; d_call: TRBD2; j_call: TRBJ2-2; cdr3_nt: TGCGCCAGCAGCTTGGTTCTAGCGGGAGGGCCAACCGGGGAGCTGTTTTTT; cdr3_aa: CASSLVLAGGPTGELFF
v_call: TRBV29-1; clone_size: once; d_call: TRBD1; j_call: TRBJ1-5; cdr3_nt: TGCAGCGTTGCAGGACGACAGGGGGGGCAGCCCCAGCATTTT; cdr3_aa: CSVAGRQGGQPQHF
v_call: TRBV11-1; clone_size: many; d_call: TRBD1; j_call: TRBJ2-5; cdr3_nt: TGTGCCAGCAGCCCGGGACAGGGGGCGCGGGAGACCCAGTACTTC; cdr3_aa: CASSPGQGARETQYF
v_call: TRBV24-1; clone_size: once; d_call: NA; j_call: TRBJ2-2; cdr3_nt: TGTGCCACAGGGGAAACCGGGGAGCTGTTTTTT; cdr3_aa: CATGETGELFF
v_call: TRBV12-3/TRBV12-4; clone_size: many; d_call: TRBD1; j_call: TRBJ2-5; cdr3_nt: TGTGCCAGCAGTTCCAAGACCAGGGGGCGCGGGTTCGAAGAGACCCAGTACTTC; cdr3_aa: CASSSKTRGRGFEETQYF
v_call: TRBV27; clone_size: NA; d_call: TRBD1; j_call: TRBJ2-5; cdr3_nt: TGTGCCAGTACAGACAGGGCGAACGGGGAGACCCAGTACTTC; cdr3_aa: CASTDRANGETQYF
v_call: TRBV5-6; clone_size: few; d_call: NA; j_call: TRBJ2-2; cdr3_nt: TGTGCCAGCAGCTTTAGGGGGTTGGTTGACGGGGAGCTGTTTTTT; cdr3_aa: CASSFRGLVDGELFF
v_call: TRBV2; clone_size: few; d_call: TRBD1; j_call: TRBJ1-2; cdr3_nt: TGTGCCAGCACCCGGGACAGAAGATTCCCGGACCGCTATGGCTACACCTTC; cdr3_aa: CASTRDRRFPDRYGYTF
v_call: TRBV29-1; clone_size: NA; d_call: NA; j_call: TRBJ1-5; cdr3_nt: TGCAGCGTTACCCTGGGGGGGCAGCCCCAGCATTTT; cdr3_aa: CSVTLGGQPQHF
v_call: TRBV24-1; clone_size: many; d_call: NA; j_call: TRBJ1-1; cdr3_nt: TGTGCCACCAGTGATTTGGTTAAAGCTTTCTTT; cdr3_aa: CATSDLVKAFF
v_call: TRBV10-3; clone_size: many; d_call: NA; j_call: TRBJ2-5; cdr3_nt: TGTGCCATCAGGAGGACAACAGGAGGAGCAGAGACCCAGTACTTC; cdr3_aa: CAIRRTTGGAETQYF
v_call: TRBV5-8; clone_size: NA; d_call: TRBD1; j_call: TRBJ1-5; cdr3_nt: TGTGCCAGCAGCAGACGGACAGGGGGGAATCAGCCCCAGCATTTT; cdr3_aa: CASSRRTGGNQPQHF
v_call: TRBV15; clone_size: NA; d_call: TRBD1; j_call: TRBJ1-2; cdr3_nt: TGTGCCACCAGCGAGGACAGGATCCAGAAGGGCTACACCTTC; cdr3_aa: CATSEDRIQKGYTF
v_call: TRBV19; clone_size: NA; d_call: NA; j_call: TRBJ1-5; cdr3_nt: TGTGCCAGTAGCAGACTAGCGGGAGGGTACAATCAGCCCCAGCATTTT; cdr3_aa: CASSRLAGGYNQPQHF
v_call: TRBV12-3/TRBV12-4; clone_size: many; d_call: TRBD2; j_call: TRBJ2-7; cdr3_nt: TGTGCCAGCAGTTTAAGCGGGAGGGTCTACGAGCAGTACTTC; cdr3_aa: CASSLSGRVYEQYF